This TCR beta chain comes out of a study of blood T cells in healthy people across ages. Comment on this clonotype: Its antigen is as yet unknown.

Notes on the study in general: A strong correlation between TCR beta diversity and naive T cell percentage was seen.

This CDR3 has 15 residues. Germline-derived CDR1 and CDR2 are SGHRS and YFSETQ. V lost 4 bases and J lost 4; bases outside the gene matches: 6. Then a second PCR, running roughly 7 to 12 cycles, was carried out with a sample-barcoded 5' primer and a J-beta primer mix. TCRdb recomputed calls from the 5' RACE reads with MiXCR, one row per CDR3 protein. The sample records approximately 810,000 distinct CDR3 sequences, approximately 35% being singletons. The chain joins TRBV5-1 to TRBJ2-5; 11 bases agree with TRBD2. Sequences were obtained from blood. The origin of this receptor is a man aged 18 to 35 in good health. CDR3 sequence: CASSKTGTSGETQYF. Written as DNA, the CDR3 is TGCGCCAGCAGCAAGACCGGGACTAGCGGAGAGACCCAGTACTTC.